This TCR beta chain is drawn from a study of beta chain features in type 1 diabetes. About the research overall: Patients and healthy donors were similar in age, gender and cell yields.

The whole isolated RNA underwent reverse transcription, so sequencing captured expressed TCRB transcripts. This table comes from immunoSEQ multiplex PCR, and its TCRdb copy is limited to in-frame clones, with some not included. The sample consists of 300,000 to 400,000 clones, about a tenth of them appearing once. General study findings and limits: Junctions at VDJ sites from type 1 diabetes patients had fewer insertions and more deletions. Type 1 diabetes patients showed a moderate but significant shortening of TCRB CDR3s in all four CD4+ subsets.

CDR3 length: 15 amino acids. Trimming at V came to 6 bases and at J to 3 bases, leaving 7 bases not matched to a gene. Germline CDR1 MNHEY, CDR2 SVGAGI. A few counts support this clone. Its specificity is not known. Sample: central memory CD4+ T cells from blood. The receptor was derived from a man aged 25-40 years with type 1 diabetes. This chain connects TRBV6-5 to TRBJ1-1; 10 bases are shared with TRBD1. CDR3 sequence (DNA): TGTGCCAGCAGCCCGACCGGGACAGGGGACACTGAAGCTTTCTTT. This encodes CASSPTGTGDTEAFF.